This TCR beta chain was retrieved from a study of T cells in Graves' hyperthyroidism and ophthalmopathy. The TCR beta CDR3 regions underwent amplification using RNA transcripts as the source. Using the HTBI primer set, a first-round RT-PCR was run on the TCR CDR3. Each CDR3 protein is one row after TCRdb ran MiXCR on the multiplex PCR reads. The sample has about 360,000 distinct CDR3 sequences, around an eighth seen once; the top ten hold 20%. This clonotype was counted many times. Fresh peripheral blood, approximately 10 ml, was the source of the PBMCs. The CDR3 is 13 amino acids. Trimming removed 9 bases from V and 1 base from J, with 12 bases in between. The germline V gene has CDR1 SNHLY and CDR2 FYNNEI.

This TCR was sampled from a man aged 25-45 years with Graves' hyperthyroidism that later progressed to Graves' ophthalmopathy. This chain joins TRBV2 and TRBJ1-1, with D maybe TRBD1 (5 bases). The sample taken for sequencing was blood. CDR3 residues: CASEGQPNTEAFF. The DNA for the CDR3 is TGTGCCAGTGAGGGGCAGCCGAACACTGAAGCTTTCTTT.